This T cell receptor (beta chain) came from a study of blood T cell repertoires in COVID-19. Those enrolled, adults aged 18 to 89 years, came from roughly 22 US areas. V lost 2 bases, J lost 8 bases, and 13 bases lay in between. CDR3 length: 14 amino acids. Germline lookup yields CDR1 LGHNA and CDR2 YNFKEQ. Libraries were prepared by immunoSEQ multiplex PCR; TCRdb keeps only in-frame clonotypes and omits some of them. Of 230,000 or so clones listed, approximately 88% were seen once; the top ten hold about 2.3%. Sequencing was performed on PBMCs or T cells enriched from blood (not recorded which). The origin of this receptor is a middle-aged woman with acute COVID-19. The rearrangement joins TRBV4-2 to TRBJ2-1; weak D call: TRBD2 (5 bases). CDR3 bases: TGTGCCAGCAGCCAACCGGGGTTGGGTGATGAGCAGTTCTTC. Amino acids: CASSQPGLGDEQFF.